Included here is one T cell receptor beta chain sequence, with context. Only in-frame clones appear in the TCRdb table, and some are missing; sequencing was by immunoSEQ multiplex PCR. The table records about 79,000 clones, 85% to 95% of them present only once. This sample is part of a study of OX40 agonist ivuxolimab in advanced cancers. The germline V and J ends were trimmed by 1 base and 7 bases, with 17 bases remaining between them. Germline V gives CDR1 SGHDN, CDR2 FVKESK. The CDR3 sequence is 16 residues long. This clonotype was sampled from an adult with an advanced solid tumor such as melanoma, head and neck, liver or kidney cancer. The material sequenced was CD4+ or CD8+ T cells sorted from blood, taken in a trial of the OX40 agonist ivuxolimab. The chain employs TRBV14 and TRBJ2-1, with TRBD1 as a possible D gene (5 bases). In DNA form, the CDR3 reads TGTGCCAGCAGCCAAGTTGGTCAGGGCCTTTGGAATGAGCAGTTCTTC. It yields the protein CASSQVGQGLWNEQFF.